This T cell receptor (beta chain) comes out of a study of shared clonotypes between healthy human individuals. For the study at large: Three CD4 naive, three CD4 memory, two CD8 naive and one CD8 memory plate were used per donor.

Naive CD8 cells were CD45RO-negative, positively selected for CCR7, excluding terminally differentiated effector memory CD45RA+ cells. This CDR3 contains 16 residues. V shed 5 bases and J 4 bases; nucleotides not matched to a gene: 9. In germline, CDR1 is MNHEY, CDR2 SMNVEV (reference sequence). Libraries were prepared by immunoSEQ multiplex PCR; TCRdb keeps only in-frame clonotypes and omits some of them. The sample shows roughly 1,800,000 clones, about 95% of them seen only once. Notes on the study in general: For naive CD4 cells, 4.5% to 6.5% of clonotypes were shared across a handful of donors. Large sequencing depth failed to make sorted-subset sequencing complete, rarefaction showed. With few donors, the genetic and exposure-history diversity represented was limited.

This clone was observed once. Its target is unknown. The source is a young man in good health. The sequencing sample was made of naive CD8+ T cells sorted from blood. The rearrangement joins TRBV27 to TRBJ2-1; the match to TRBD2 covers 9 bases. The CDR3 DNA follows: TGTGCCAGCAGTCTGACGCCTAGCGGGAATTACAATGAGCAGTTCTTC. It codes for CASSLTPSGNYNEQFF.